This TCR beta chain was recovered during a study of blood T cells in healthy people across ages (dated by TCRdb to the mid-2010s). With regard to the full study: In model experiments, roughly one uniquely barcoded TCR beta cDNA molecule per two T cells was captured by template switching. Age-related changes in TCR beta repertoire diversity were measured in the study by deep sequencing normalized with unique cDNA molecular identifiers. The donors were split into four age groups: young (average around 15 years), middle-aged (roughly 39), aged (about 62) and long-lived (roughly 77). To avoid experimental bias, donors of different ages were spread randomly across the sequencing lanes. Two additional independent replicas of 1 million unique cDNA reads from the same blood draw were analyzed for two donors (one aged 18 to 30 and one aged 80 or older). The full study reports these points: Observed TCR beta diversity per million T cells fell roughly linearly with age, and a significant reduction was already apparent by age around 40. Observed TCR beta diversity correlated strongly with the percentage of naive T cells measured by flow cytometry. Bulk unsorted PBMC profiling prevented conclusive comparison of naive and antigen-experienced compartments. The long-lived group showed more naive CD4+ T cells, fewer expanded clones and increased TCR diversity than the aged group, suggesting age selection. Estimates of total diversity based on one million sequenced T cells were regarded as lower bounds and as underestimates. Donor CMV infection status was unknown, potentially confounding age-related changes in expanded clonotypes.

The cysteine opens and the phenylalanine closes a CDR3 of 16 amino acids. The sequence is cut down to CDR3 DNA, 48 bases in frame from base 1. Trimming removed 4 bases from V and 2 bases from J; the gene matches leave 8 bases unexplained. CDR1 is given as MNHEY and CDR2 as SVGEGT, both from the germline V gene. Notes on this clonotype: This clone's antigen is unknown. Per-base qualities were not stored, and no clone one base away is much larger.

The donors were roughly 40 Caucasian individuals from Russia, aged about 6 to 95 years, who were systemically healthy. Each donor gave approximately 9.4 milliliters of peripheral blood, drawn into EDTA-treated Vacutainer tubes. Ficoll-Paque density-gradient centrifugation was used to isolate PBMCs, with at least 6.5 million per sample. Trizol reagent was used to extract total RNA from the PBMCs, yielding at least 6 micrograms per sample. Naive CD45RAhigh/CD27high T cell percentages were measured by flow cytometry on a PBMC aliquot from every donor. Receptors were amplified or captured by 5' RACE. TCRdb names Illumina HiSeq 2500 as the instrument used. A second PCR of roughly 7 to 12 cycles was run with a J-beta primer mix and a sample-barcoded 5' primer. Each TCR beta cDNA molecule received a unique molecular identifier from a template-switch 5' adaptor carrying 12 random nucleotides. At least 2.5 million CDR3-containing paired-end reads were obtained from each sample. All of the RNA was converted into first-strand cDNA using the Mint cDNA synthesis kit, with a TRBC-specific oligonucleotide serving as the primer. After uracil-DNA glycosylase treatment, a first 18-cycle PCR used universal primers M1SS and BC2_uni_R on all cDNA. The published analysis was carried out like this. For normalization, 1 million high-quality reads were randomly selected from each sample, with every read carrying a distinct molecular identifier. Instead of being binned into consensus sequences, reads that shared molecular identifiers were thrown out. CDR3 identification, clonotype clustering and error correction used MiTCR with a Q25 quality threshold and the strictest error-elimination algorithm. A nonparametric unseen species model using Euler transformation provided a lower-bound estimate of total TCR beta diversity. Using fastp at Q25 and MiXCR, TCRdb reprocessed the public reads and kept productive beta chains. Every CDR3 protein is listed once, alongside the most common genes and DNA of its rows. The V and J calls and clone size come from TCRdb's table, not from the authors' own analysis. For this sample there are about 1,500,000 distinct CDR3 sequences; about 40% appear just once. The ten largest make up 7.9% of the sample.

This clonotype was obtained from a woman under 30 in good health. Sequencing was carried out using blood. The rearrangement joined TRBV6-2 or TRBV6-3 to TRBJ2-7; 10 bases in between match TRBD1. The sequenced DNA is TGTGCCAGCAGTTCACCGGGACAGGGGTTCCCCTACGAGCAGTACTTC. Translated, this is CASSSPGQGFPYEQYF.